This T cell receptor (beta chain) was retrieved from a study of cytotoxic CD8 clonotypes in ibrutinib-treated CLL. CDR3 length: 16 residues. V was pared by 4 bases and J by 7 bases, with 20 bases between. CDR1 and CDR2 from the germline V gene are SGDLS and YYNGEE. Generated by immunoSEQ multiplex PCR, the TCRdb table keeps only in-frame clones and is missing some. The sample contains approximately 32,000 clones, around 70% of which appear only once. The clonotype comes from a human donor with chronic lymphocytic leukemia. This specimen consisted of PBMCs, obtained before ibrutinib treatment. J is TRBJ1-4 and V is TRBV9, with D perhaps matching TRBD1 (6 bases). Here the CDR3 DNA reads TGTGCCAGCAGCCCGGGCTCGGCGGGGGCGGGTGAAAAACTGTTTTTT. The encoded protein is CASSPGSAGAGEKLFF.